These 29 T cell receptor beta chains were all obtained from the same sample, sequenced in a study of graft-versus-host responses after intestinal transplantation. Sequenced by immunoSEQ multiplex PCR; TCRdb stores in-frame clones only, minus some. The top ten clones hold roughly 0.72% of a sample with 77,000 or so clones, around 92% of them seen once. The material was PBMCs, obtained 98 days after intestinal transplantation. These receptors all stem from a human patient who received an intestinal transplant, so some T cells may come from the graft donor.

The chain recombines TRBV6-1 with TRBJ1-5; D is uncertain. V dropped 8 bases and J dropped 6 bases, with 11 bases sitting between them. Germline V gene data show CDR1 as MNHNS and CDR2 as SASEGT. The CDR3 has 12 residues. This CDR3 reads CASPIGGQPQHF. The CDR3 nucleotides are TGTGCCAGCCCCATAGGAGGTCAGCCCCAGCATTTT.

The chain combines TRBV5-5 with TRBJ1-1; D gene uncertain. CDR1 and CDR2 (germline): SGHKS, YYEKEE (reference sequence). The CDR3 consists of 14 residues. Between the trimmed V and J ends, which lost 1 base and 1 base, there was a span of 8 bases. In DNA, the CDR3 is TGTGCCAGCAGCTTGAGGGAGGGGAACACTGAAGCTTTCTTT. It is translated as CASSLREGNTEAFF.

CDR3 DNA sequence: TGTGCCTGGAGTGTCTTGAGGGAGCAGTACTTC. Its translation is CAWSVLREQYF. The rearrangement joins TRBV30 to TRBJ2-7; D unclear. CDR1 GTSNPN and CDR2 SVGIG come from the germline V gene (reference sequence). This CDR3 spans 11 amino acids. V lost 0 bases, J lost 7 bases, and 7 bases lay in between.

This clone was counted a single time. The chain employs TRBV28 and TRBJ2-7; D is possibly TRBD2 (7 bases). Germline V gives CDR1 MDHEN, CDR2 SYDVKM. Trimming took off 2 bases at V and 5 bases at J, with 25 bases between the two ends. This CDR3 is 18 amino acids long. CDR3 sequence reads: CASSLTFLRGRVADEQYF. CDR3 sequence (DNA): TGTGCCAGCAGTTTAACCTTCTTAAGGGGGAGGGTCGCCGACGAGCAGTACTTC.

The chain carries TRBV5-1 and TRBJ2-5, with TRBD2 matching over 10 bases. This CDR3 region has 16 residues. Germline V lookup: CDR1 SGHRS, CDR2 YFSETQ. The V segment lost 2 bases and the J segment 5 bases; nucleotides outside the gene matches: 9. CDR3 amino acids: CASSFPSGGLEETQYF. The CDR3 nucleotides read TGCGCCAGCAGCTTCCCTAGCGGGGGATTAGAGGAGACCCAGTACTTC.

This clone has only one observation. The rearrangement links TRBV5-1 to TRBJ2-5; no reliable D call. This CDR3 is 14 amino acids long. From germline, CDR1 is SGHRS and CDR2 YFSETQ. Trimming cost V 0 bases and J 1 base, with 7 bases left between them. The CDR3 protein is CASSLGWGQETQYF. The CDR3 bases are TGCGCCAGCAGCTTGGGTTGGGGCCAAGAGACCCAGTACTTC.

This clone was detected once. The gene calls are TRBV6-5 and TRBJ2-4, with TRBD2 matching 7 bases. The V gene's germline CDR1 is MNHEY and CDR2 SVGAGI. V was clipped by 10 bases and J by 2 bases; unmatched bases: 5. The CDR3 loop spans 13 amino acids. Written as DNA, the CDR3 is TGTGCCATTTGGGAGGGGACCAAAAACATTCAGTACTTC. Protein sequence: CAIWEGTKNIQYF.

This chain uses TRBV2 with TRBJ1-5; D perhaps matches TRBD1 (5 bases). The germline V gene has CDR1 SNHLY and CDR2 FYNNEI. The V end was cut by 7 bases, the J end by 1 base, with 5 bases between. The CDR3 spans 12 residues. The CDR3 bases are TGTGCCAGCACAGGGAGCAATCAGCCCCAGCATTTT. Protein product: CASTGSNQPQHF.

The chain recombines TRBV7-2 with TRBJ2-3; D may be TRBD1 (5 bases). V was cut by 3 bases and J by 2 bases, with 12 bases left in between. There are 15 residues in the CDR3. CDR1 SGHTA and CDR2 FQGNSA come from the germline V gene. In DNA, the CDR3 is TGTGCCAGCAGCTTGGAGTTGGGGCTCACAGATACGCAGTATTTT. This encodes CASSLELGLTDTQYF.

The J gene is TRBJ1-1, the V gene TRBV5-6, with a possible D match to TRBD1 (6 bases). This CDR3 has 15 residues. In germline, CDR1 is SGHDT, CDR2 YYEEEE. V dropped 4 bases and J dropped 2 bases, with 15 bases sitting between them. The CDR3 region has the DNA TGTGCCAGCAGCACCATGGGACAAAGAAACACTGAAGCTTTCTTT. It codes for CASSTMGQRNTEAFF.

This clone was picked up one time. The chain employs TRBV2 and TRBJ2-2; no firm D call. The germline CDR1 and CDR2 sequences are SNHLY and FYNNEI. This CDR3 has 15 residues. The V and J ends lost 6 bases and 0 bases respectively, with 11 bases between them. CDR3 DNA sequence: TGTGCCAGCAGCTCCCGGCGGTCGAACACCGGGGAGCTGTTTTTT. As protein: CASSSRRSNTGELFF. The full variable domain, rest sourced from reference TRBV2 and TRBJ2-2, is EPEVTQTPSHQVTQMGQEVILRCVPISNHLYFYWYRQILGQKVEFLVSFYNNEISEKSEIFDDQFSVERPDGSNFTLKIRSTKLEDSAMYFCASSSRRSNTGELFFGEGSRLTVL.

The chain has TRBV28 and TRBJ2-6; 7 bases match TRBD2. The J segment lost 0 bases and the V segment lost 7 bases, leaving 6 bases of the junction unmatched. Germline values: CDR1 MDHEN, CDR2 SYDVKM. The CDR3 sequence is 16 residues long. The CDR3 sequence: CASTSGYISGANVLTF. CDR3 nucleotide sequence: TGTGCCAGCACTAGCGGTTATATCTCTGGGGCCAACGTCCTGACTTTC.

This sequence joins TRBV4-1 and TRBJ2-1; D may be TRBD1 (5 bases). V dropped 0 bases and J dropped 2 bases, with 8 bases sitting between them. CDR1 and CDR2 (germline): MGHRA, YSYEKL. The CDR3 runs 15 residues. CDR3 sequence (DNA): TGCGCCAGCAGCCAAGATCAGGGTACCTACAATGAGCAGTTCTTC. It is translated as CASSQDQGTYNEQFF.

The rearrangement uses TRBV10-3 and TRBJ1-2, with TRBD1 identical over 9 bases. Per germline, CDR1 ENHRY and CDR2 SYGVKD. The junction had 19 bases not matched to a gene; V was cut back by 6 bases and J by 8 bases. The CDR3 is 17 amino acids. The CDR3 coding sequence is TGTGCCATCAGGGCCCGGGACAGGGCCTACTATGGCTGGGGCTACACCTTC. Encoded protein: CAIRARDRAYYGWGYTF.

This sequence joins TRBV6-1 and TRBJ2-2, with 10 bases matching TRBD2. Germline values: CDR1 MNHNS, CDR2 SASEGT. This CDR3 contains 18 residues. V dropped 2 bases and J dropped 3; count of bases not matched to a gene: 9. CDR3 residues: CASSEHLAGVIDTGELFF. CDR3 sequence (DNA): TGTGCCAGCAGTGAACACCTAGCGGGGGTTATCGACACCGGGGAGCTGTTTTTT.

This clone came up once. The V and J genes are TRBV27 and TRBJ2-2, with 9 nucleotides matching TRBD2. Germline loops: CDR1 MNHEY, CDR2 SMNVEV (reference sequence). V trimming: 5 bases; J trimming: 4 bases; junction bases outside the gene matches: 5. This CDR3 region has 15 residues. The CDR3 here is CASSTGTSLTGELFF. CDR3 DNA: TGTGCCAGCAGTACCGGGACTAGCCTCACCGGGGAGCTGTTTTTT.

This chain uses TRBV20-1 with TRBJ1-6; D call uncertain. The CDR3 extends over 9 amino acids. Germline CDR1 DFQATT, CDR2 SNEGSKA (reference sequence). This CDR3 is CTNGLPLHF. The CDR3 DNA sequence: TGCACCAATGGGTTGCCCCTCCACTTT.

CDR3 region: CATSRGTQETQYF. CDR3 sequence (DNA): TGTGCCACCAGCAGAGGAACTCAAGAGACCCAGTACTTC. V gene TRBV15 combines with J gene TRBJ2-5; D remains ambiguous. CDR3 size: 13 residues. The germline gives CDR1 LNHNV, CDR2 YYDKDF (reference sequence). V lost 1 base to trimming and J lost 2 bases, with 5 bases between them.

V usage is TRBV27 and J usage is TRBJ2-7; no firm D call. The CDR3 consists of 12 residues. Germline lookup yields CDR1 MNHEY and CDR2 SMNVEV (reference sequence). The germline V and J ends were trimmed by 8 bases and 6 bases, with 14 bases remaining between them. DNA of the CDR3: TGTGCCAGCGGAAACGATGCCTTCGAGCAGTACTTC. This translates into CASGNDAFEQYF.

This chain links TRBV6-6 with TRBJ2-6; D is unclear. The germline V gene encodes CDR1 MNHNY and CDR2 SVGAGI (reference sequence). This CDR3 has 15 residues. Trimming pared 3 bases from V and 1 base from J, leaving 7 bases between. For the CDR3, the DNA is TGTGCCAGCAGTTATAAGAAGTCTGGGGCCAACGTCCTGACTTTC. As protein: CASSYKKSGANVLTF.

CDR3 sequence (DNA): TGTGCCAGCAGCCGATCTATGGGAGAAGGCTACACCTTC. Protein: CASSRSMGEGYTF. V gene TRBV6-5 combines with J gene TRBJ1-2; D gene unclear. The CDR3 covers 13 residues. CDR1 and CDR2 from the germline V gene are MNHEY and SVGAGI. Trimming left V 6 bases short and J 8 bases short, with 16 bases between.

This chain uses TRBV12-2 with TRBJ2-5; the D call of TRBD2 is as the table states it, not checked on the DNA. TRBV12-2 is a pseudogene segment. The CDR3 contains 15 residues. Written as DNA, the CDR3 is TGTGCAAGTCGCTTAGAAACTAGCTGGCAAGAGACCCAGTACTTC. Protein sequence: CASRLETSWQETQYF.

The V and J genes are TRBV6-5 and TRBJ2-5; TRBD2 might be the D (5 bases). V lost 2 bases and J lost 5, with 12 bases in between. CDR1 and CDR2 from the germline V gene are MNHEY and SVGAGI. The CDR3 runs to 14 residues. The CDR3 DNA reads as TGTGCCAGCAGTTACATCGTGGGAGCGGAGACCCAGTACTTC. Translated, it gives CASSYIVGAETQYF.

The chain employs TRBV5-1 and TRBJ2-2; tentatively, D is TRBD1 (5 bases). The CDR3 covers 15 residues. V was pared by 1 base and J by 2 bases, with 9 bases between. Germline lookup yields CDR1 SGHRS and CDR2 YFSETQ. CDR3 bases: TGCGCCAGCAGCTTGAGTCAGGGTAACACCGGGGAGCTGTTTTTT. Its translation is CASSLSQGNTGELFF.

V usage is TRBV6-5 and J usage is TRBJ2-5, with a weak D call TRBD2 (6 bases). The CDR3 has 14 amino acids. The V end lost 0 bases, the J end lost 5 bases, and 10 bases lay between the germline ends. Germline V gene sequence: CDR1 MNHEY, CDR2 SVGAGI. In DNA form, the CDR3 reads TGTGCCAGCAGTTACTCGACTAGAATGGAGACCCAGTACTTC. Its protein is CASSYSTRMETQYF.

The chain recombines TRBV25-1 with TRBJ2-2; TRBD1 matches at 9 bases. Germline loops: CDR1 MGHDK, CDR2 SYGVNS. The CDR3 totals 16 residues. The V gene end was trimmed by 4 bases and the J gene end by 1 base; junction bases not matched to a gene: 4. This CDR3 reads CASSVPGQGNTGELFF. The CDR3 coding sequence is TGTGCCAGCAGTGTCCCGGGACAGGGGAACACCGGGGAGCTGTTTTTT. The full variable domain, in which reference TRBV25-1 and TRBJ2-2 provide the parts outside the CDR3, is EADIYQTPRYLVIGTGKKITLECSQTMGHDKMYWYQQDPGMELHLIHYSYGVNSTEKGDLSSESTVSRIRTEHFPLTLESARPSHTSQYLCASSVPGQGNTGELFFGEGSRLTVL.

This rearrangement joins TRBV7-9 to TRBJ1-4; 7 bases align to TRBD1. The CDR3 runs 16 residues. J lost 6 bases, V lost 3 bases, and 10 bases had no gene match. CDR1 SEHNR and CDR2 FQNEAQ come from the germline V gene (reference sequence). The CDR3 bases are TGTGCCAGCAGCTTCGGACAGGAAGGTTTCCATGAAAAACTGTTTTTT. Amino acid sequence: CASSFGQEGFHEKLFF.

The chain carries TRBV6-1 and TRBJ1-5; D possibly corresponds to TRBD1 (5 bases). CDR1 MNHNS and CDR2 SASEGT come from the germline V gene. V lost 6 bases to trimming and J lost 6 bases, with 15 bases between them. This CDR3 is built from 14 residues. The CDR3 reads CASSPERGTQPQHF. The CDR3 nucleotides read TGTGCCAGCAGCCCTGAGAGGGGAACTCAGCCCCAGCATTTT.

The CDR3 protein is CASSSSLGQGFNEQFF. CDR3 bases: TGTGCCAGCAGTTCCTCTTTAGGACAGGGTTTCAATGAGCAGTTCTTC. V usage is TRBV6-5 and J usage is TRBJ2-1, with 8 bases lining up with TRBD1. The CDR3 length is 16 residues. After removal of 4 bases from V and 6 bases from J, the junction contained 11 bases not matched to a gene. Germline CDR1 reads MNHEY; CDR2 reads SVGAGI.